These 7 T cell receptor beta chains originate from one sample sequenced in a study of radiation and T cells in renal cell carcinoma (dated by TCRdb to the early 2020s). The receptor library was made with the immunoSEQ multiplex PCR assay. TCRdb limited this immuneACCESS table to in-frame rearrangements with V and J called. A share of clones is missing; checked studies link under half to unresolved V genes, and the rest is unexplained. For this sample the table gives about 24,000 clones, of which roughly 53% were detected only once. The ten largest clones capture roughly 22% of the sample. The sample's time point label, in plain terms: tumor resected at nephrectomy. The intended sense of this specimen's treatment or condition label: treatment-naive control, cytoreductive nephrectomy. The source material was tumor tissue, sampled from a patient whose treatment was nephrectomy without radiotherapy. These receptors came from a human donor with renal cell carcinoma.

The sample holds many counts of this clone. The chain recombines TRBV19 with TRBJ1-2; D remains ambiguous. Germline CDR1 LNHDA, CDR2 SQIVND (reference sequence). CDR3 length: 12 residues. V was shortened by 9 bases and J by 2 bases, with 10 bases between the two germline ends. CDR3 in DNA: TGTGCCAGCCAGTCGGAGAACTATGGCTACACCTTC. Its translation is CASQSENYGYTF.

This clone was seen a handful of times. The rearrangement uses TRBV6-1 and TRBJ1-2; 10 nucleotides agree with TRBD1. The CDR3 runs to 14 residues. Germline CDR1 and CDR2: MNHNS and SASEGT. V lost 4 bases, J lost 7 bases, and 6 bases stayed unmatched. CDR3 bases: TGTGCCAGCAGTGCCGGGACAGGGGAACGTGGCTACACCTTC. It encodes CASSAGTGERGYTF.

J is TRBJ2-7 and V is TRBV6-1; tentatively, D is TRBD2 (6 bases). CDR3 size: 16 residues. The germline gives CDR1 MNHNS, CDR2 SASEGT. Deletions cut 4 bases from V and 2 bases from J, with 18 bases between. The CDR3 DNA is TGTGCCAGCAGTGGGACCGGGACTTACCCTCCCTACGAGCAGTACTTC. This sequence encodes CASSGTGTYPPYEQYF.

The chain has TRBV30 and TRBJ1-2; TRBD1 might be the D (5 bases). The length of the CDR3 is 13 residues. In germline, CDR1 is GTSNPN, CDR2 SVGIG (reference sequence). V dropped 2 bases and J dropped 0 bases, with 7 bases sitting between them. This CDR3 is CAWSRGANYGYTF. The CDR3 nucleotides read TGTGCCTGGAGTAGGGGAGCTAACTATGGCTACACCTTC.

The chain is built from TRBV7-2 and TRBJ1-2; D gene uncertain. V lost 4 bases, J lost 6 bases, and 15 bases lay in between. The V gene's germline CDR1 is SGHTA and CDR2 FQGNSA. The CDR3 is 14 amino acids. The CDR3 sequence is CASSSSANYHGYTF. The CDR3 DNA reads TGTGCCAGCAGCTCCAGTGCTAACTATCATGGCTACACCTTC.

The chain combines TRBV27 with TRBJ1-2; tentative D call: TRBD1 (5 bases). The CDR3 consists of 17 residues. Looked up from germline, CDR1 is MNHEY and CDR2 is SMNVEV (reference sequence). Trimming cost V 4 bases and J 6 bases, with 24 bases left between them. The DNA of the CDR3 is TGTGCCAGCAGTTCCACACGGCCGGGGGGACTAAAAGATGGCTACACCTTC. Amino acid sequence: CASSSTRPGGLKDGYTF.

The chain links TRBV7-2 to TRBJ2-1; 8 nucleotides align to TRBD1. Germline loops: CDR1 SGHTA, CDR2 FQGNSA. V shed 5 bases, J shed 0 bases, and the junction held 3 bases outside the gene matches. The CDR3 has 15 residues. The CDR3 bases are TGTGCCAGCAGCCCTACAGGGGGCTCCTACAATGAGCAGTTCTTC. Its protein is CASSPTGGSYNEQFF.